The present T cell receptor (beta chain) was sequenced within a study of blood T cell repertoires in COVID-19. At the level of the study: COVID-19 samples, acute and convalescent, were from the United States, Italy and Spain.

Original analysis: Reference gene primer amplification gave nucleated cell count estimates. Libraries were prepared by immunoSEQ multiplex PCR; TCRdb keeps only in-frame clonotypes and omits some of them. V and J calls and clone size are as listed in that table; D and trimming were resolved from the DNA. This repertoire shows about 230,000 clones, about 91% found once; its top ten account for roughly 2.3%. Between the trimmed V and J ends, which lost 0 bases and 5 bases, there was a span of 17 bases. CDR1 is SGHDT and CDR2 is YYEEEE in the germline V gene. The CDR3 has 16 amino acids. Participants were aged about 18 to 90 years, lived in 24 US areas, and enrolled virtually. Participant-reported clinical history was the basis for cohort assignment.

The rearrangement links TRBV5-6 to TRBJ1-2; TRBD1 is a possible D gene (6 bases). This receptor was obtained from a woman in her thirties or forties with acute COVID-19. The source material was PBMCs or T cells enriched from blood (not recorded which). DNA of the CDR3: TGTGCCAGCAGCTTGGGTTTGAGACAGGTCCTTTATGGCTACACCTTC. This encodes CASSLGLRQVLYGYTF.